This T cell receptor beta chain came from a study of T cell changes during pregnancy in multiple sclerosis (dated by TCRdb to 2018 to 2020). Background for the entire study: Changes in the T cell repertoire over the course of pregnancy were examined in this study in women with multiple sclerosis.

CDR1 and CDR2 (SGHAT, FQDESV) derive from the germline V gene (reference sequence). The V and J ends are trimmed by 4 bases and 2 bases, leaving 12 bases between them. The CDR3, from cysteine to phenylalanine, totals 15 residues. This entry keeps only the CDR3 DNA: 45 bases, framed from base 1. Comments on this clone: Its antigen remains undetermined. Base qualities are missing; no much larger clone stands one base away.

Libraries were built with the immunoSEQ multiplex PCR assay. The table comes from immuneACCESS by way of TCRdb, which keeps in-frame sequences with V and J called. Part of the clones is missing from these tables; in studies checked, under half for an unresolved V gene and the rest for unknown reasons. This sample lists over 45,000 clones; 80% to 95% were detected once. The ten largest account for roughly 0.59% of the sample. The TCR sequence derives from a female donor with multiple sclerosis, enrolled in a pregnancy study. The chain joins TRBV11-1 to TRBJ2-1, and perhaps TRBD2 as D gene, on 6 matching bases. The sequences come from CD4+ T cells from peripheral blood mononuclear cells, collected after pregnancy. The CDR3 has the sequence CASSSEEGPYNEQFF. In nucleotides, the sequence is TGTGCCAGCAGCTCTGAGGAGGGCCCCTACAATGAGCAGTTCTTC.